A selection of T cell receptor beta chains follows, all from one sample in a study of T-cell memory formation after mild COVID-19. TCRdb re-called the 5' RACE reads with MiXCR, one entry per CDR3 protein. In the table there are 280,000 or so distinct CDR3 sequences, 18% of which are singletons. Sequencing was performed on PBMCs or a T cell subset sorted from them (not recorded which). These receptors all stem from a man aged 18 to 30 who had mild COVID-19 (a few samples of this study predate the infection). Cell type and time point are not known. Each CDR3 is given with its conserved first and last residue. The D gene is left open where the match is weak. For some rows the clone size is stated as once, few or many, or as a class when expanded; others skip it.

V gene: TRBV7-2
J gene: TRBJ2-2
clone size: few
D gene: TRBD2
CDR3 DNA: TGTGCCAGCAGGTTGGCCGGGGGGTCGGGTTCCGGGGAGCTGTTTTTT
CDR3 protein: CASRLAGGSGSGELFF

V gene: TRBV5-1
J gene: TRBJ2-7
clone size: NA
D gene: TRBD1
CDR3 DNA: TGCGCCAGCAGCGCCACGACAGGGGCCTTCTACGAGCAGTACTTC
CDR3 protein: CASSATTGAFYEQYF

V gene: TRBV29-1
J gene: TRBJ2-6
clone size: few
D gene: NA
CDR3 DNA: TGCAGCGTTTCCCAGGACTCTGGGGCCAACGTCCTGACTTTC
CDR3 protein: CSVSQDSGANVLTF

V gene: TRBV4-3
J gene: TRBJ1-3
clone size: few
D gene: NA
CDR3 DNA: TGCGCCAGCAGCCAAGACGGGCGGCTCTCTGGAAACACCATATATTTT
CDR3 protein: CASSQDGRLSGNTIYF

V gene: TRBV11-2
J gene: TRBJ2-2
clone size: few
D gene: NA
CDR3 DNA: TGTGCCAGCAGCGGCCACCAGACCAACACCGGGGAGCTGTTTTTT
CDR3 protein: CASSGHQTNTGELFF

V gene: TRBV12-3/TRBV12-4
J gene: TRBJ1-1
clone size: few
D gene: NA
CDR3 DNA: TGTGCCAGCAGCCGCCGGTCGGGGTGGCACACTGAAGCTTTCTTT
CDR3 protein: CASSRRSGWHTEAFF

V gene: TRBV3-1
J gene: TRBJ2-1
clone size: NA
D gene: NA
CDR3 DNA: TGTGCCAGCAGCTCCACTTGGGGCAGGGCGCTGAAGAACAATGAGCAGTTCTTC
CDR3 protein: CASSSTWGRALKNNEQFF

V gene: TRBV7-2
J gene: TRBJ2-2
clone size: NA
D gene: TRBD2
CDR3 DNA: TGTGCCAGCAGCTCTAGCGGGGGGGCTTGGCACGGGGAGCTGTTTTTT
CDR3 protein: CASSSSGGAWHGELFF

V gene: TRBV10-3
J gene: TRBJ1-1
clone size: NA
D gene: NA
CDR3 DNA: TGTGCCATCAGCGTGCTCGGGTCGAGCACTGAAGCTTTCTTT
CDR3 protein: CAISVLGSSTEAFF

V gene: TRBV10-2
J gene: TRBJ1-2
clone size: many
D gene: NA
CDR3 DNA: TGCGCCAGCAGTGAGACAGGGAACTATGGCTACACCTTC
CDR3 protein: CASSETGNYGYTF

V gene: TRBV7-8
J gene: TRBJ1-1
clone size: few
D gene: NA
CDR3 DNA: TGTGCCAGCAGCTTAGTGGGGGCTGAAGCTTTCTTT
CDR3 protein: CASSLVGAEAFF

V gene: TRBV7-9
J gene: TRBJ1-2
clone size: NA
D gene: TRBD1
CDR3 DNA: TGTGCCAGCAGCTCCTATAACAGGGACAGTGAGTCTAACTATGGCTACACCTTC
CDR3 protein: CASSSYNRDSESNYGYTF

V gene: TRBV20-1
J gene: TRBJ2-7
clone size: many
D gene: TRBD2
CDR3 DNA: TGCAGTGCTAGACGAGGTGCGGGGGCCTACGAGCAGTACTTC
CDR3 protein: CSARRGAGAYEQYF

V gene: TRBV12-3/TRBV12-4
J gene: TRBJ1-2
clone size: few
D gene: NA
CDR3 DNA: TGTGCCAGCAAGAGGGATCTCCACTATGGCTACACCTTC
CDR3 protein: CASKRDLHYGYTF

V gene: TRBV9
J gene: TRBJ2-3
clone size: NA
D gene: NA
CDR3 DNA: TGTGCCAGCAGCGTAGGGGCCGGCACAGATACGCAGTATTTT
CDR3 protein: CASSVGAGTDTQYF

V gene: TRBV3-1
J gene: TRBJ2-3
clone size: NA
D gene: TRBD2
CDR3 DNA: TGTGCCAGCAGCCCGCGGGGACTAGCGGGGGAGTATTTTAGCACAGATACGCAGTATTTT
CDR3 protein: CASSPRGLAGEYFSTDTQYF

V gene: TRBV7-8
J gene: TRBJ2-2
clone size: NA
D gene: NA
CDR3 DNA: TGTGCCAGCAGCTCCGCGTCCCTGGGGGCCGGGGAGCTGTTTTTT
CDR3 protein: CASSSASLGAGELFF

V gene: TRBV7-3
J gene: TRBJ1-2
clone size: many
D gene: NA
CDR3 DNA: TGTGCCAGCAGCTTAACGGGGGGTGACTATGGCTACACCTTC
CDR3 protein: CASSLTGGDYGYTF

V gene: TRBV9
J gene: TRBJ1-2
clone size: NA
D gene: NA
CDR3 DNA: TGTGCCAGCAGCGTCGTATTAACAGGGAATATAACCTTC
CDR3 protein: CASSVVLTGNITF

V gene: TRBV6-5
J gene: TRBJ1-3
clone size: NA
D gene: TRBD1
CDR3 DNA: TGTGCCAGCAGAACAGGGGGAGGACCTGGAAACACCATATATTTT
CDR3 protein: CASRTGGGPGNTIYF

V gene: TRBV5-1
J gene: TRBJ1-2
clone size: NA
D gene: TRBD1
CDR3 DNA: TGCGCCAGCAGCTTTGGGACAGGGGACTATGGCTACACCTTC
CDR3 protein: CASSFGTGDYGYTF

V gene: TRBV5-1
J gene: TRBJ2-5
clone size: NA
D gene: TRBD1
CDR3 DNA: TGCGCCAGCAGCGCACAGGGGGCGCGGGAGACCCAGTACTTC
CDR3 protein: CASSAQGARETQYF

V gene: TRBV10-2
J gene: TRBJ1-4
clone size: NA
D gene: TRBD1
CDR3 DNA: TGCGCCAGCAGTGCCCGGGACAGGGGGGAAAAACTGTTTTTT
CDR3 protein: CASSARDRGEKLFF

V gene: TRBV4-1
J gene: TRBJ2-3
clone size: few
D gene: TRBD2
CDR3 DNA: TGCGCCAGCAGCCTAACTGGACTAGCGGGGGGCAACACAGATACGCAGTATTTT
CDR3 protein: CASSLTGLAGGNTDTQYF

V gene: TRBV7-9
J gene: TRBJ1-5
clone size: few
D gene: TRBD1
CDR3 DNA: TGTGCCAGCAGCTTCGACAGGGTTGTGAGGCCCCAGCATTTT
CDR3 protein: CASSFDRVVRPQHF

V gene: TRBV5-1
J gene: TRBJ1-5
clone size: few
D gene: NA
CDR3 DNA: TGCGCCAGCAGCTTGGGCGGAGGGAGCAATCAGCCCCAGCATTTT
CDR3 protein: CASSLGGGSNQPQHF

V gene: TRBV6-1
J gene: TRBJ2-1
clone size: few
D gene: NA
CDR3 DNA: TGTGCCAGCAGTCCCCAACCTCACAATGAGCAGTTCTTC
CDR3 protein: CASSPQPHNEQFF

V gene: TRBV6-4
J gene: TRBJ2-1
clone size: few
D gene: NA
CDR3 DNA: TGTGCCAGCAGTGACTCCCGGGACGCCAATGAGCAGTTCTTC
CDR3 protein: CASSDSRDANEQFF

V gene: TRBV5-1
J gene: TRBJ1-2
clone size: few
D gene: TRBD1
CDR3 DNA: TGCGCCAGCTCACGCCGGGACAGCCCTAACTATGGCTACACCTTC
CDR3 protein: CASSRRDSPNYGYTF

V gene: TRBV7-2
J gene: TRBJ2-6
clone size: NA
D gene: NA
CDR3 DNA: TGTGCCAGCACCAAGGCTCCCCTCTCTGGGGCCAACGTCCTGACTTTC
CDR3 protein: CASTKAPLSGANVLTF

V gene: TRBV5-1
J gene: TRBJ1-1
clone size: many
D gene: NA
CDR3 DNA: TGCGCCAGCAGCTCCTCGTTTAGCCGGATGAACACTGAAGCTTTCTTT
CDR3 protein: CASSSSFSRMNTEAFF

V gene: TRBV20-1
J gene: TRBJ2-3
clone size: NA
D gene: TRBD2
CDR3 DNA: TGCAGTGCTAGCCCTAGCGGGGCTTACACAGATACGCAGTATTTT
CDR3 protein: CSASPSGAYTDTQYF

V gene: TRBV12-3/TRBV12-4
J gene: TRBJ1-6
clone size: NA
D gene: NA
CDR3 DNA: TGTGCCAGCAGCTTCGGACCTAACGCCAATTCACCCCTCCACTTT
CDR3 protein: CASSFGPNANSPLHF

V gene: TRBV19
J gene: TRBJ1-1
clone size: NA
D gene: NA
CDR3 DNA: TGTGCCAGTAGTATCAGGTCGGGCATCGAAGCTTTCTTT
CDR3 protein: CASSIRSGIEAFF

V gene: TRBV10-2
J gene: TRBJ2-2
clone size: few
D gene: NA
CDR3 DNA: TGCGCCAGCAGTGAGACCCCCGGGGGGGAGCTGTTTTTT
CDR3 protein: CASSETPGGELFF

V gene: TRBV12-3/TRBV12-4
J gene: TRBJ2-6
clone size: few
D gene: NA
CDR3 DNA: TGTGCCAGCATCTCCATCGGGGCCTTGCCCTCTGGGGCCAACGTCCTGACTTTC
CDR3 protein: CASISIGALPSGANVLTF

V gene: TRBV11-2
J gene: TRBJ1-2
clone size: NA
D gene: NA
CDR3 DNA: TGTGCCAGCAGCTCCAGGGATTCGGACTATGGCTACACCTTC
CDR3 protein: CASSSRDSDYGYTF

V gene: TRBV2
J gene: TRBJ1-1
clone size: NA
D gene: NA
CDR3 DNA: TGTGCCAGCAGCCCGCGGAAGGCTGAAGCTTTCTTT
CDR3 protein: CASSPRKAEAFF

V gene: TRBV18
J gene: TRBJ2-5
clone size: NA
D gene: NA
CDR3 DNA: TGTGCCAGCTCACGAATCCGAGGACCAGAGACCCAGTACTTC
CDR3 protein: CASSRIRGPETQYF

V gene: TRBV10-3
J gene: TRBJ2-3
clone size: many
D gene: NA
CDR3 DNA: TGTGCCATCAGCCTGGGGGGGCTTCGAGCGGGGAGGGCGGATACGCAGTATTTT
CDR3 protein: CAISLGGLRAGRADTQYF

V gene: TRBV7-6
J gene: TRBJ2-2
clone size: NA
D gene: NA
CDR3 DNA: TGTGCCAGCAGCAACGACGGGGGGCGCGTCGGGGAGCTGTTTTTT
CDR3 protein: CASSNDGGRVGELFF

V gene: TRBV5-1
J gene: TRBJ2-5
clone size: NA
D gene: TRBD1
CDR3 DNA: TGCGCCAGCAGCCGCCGGGACAGGGTCCAAGAGACCCAGTACTTC
CDR3 protein: CASSRRDRVQETQYF

V gene: TRBV28
J gene: TRBJ2-1
clone size: NA
D gene: TRBD1
CDR3 DNA: TGTGCCAGCAGAACTGGACAGGTGACCTACAATGAGCAGTTCTTC
CDR3 protein: CASRTGQVTYNEQFF

V gene: TRBV30
J gene: TRBJ2-4
clone size: few
D gene: NA
CDR3 DNA: TGTGCCTGGAGTAAGGCCAGGGGAAACATTCAGTACTTC
CDR3 protein: CAWSKARGNIQYF

V gene: TRBV5-1
J gene: TRBJ2-3
clone size: few
D gene: TRBD2
CDR3 DNA: TGCGCCAGCAGTTCCCTAGCGGGGCAAGCAGATACGCAGTATTTT
CDR3 protein: CASSSLAGQADTQYF

V gene: TRBV7-2
J gene: TRBJ1-2
clone size: few
D gene: NA
CDR3 DNA: TGTGCCAGCAGCTCAGGGGTTGGATACTATGGCTACACCTTC
CDR3 protein: CASSSGVGYYGYTF

V gene: TRBV7-9
J gene: TRBJ1-1
clone size: many
D gene: NA
CDR3 DNA: TGTGCCAGCAACCTCCAGAACACTGAAGCTTTCTTT
CDR3 protein: CASNLQNTEAFF

V gene: TRBV4-3
J gene: TRBJ1-5
clone size: few
D gene: NA
CDR3 DNA: TGCGCCAGCAGCCAAGAGAGGGAAGGTCAGCCCCAGCATTTT
CDR3 protein: CASSQEREGQPQHF